This entry lists 23 T cell receptor beta chains sequenced from one sample in a study of blood T cell repertoires in COVID-19. Sequencing was performed with immunoSEQ multiplex PCR; in TCRdb, only in-frame clones are kept and a portion is missing. The sample contains about 400,000 clones, roughly 90% of which appear only once. Sequencing was performed on PBMCs or T cells enriched from blood (not recorded which). Receptors originate from a woman aged 25 to 45 who had recovered from COVID-19.

This sequence joins TRBV28 and TRBJ1-1, with 8 nucleotides matching TRBD1. Trimming cost V 3 bases and J 6 bases; bases outside gene matches: 9. The CDR3 totals 15 residues. Germline V gene data show CDR1 as MDHEN and CDR2 as SYDVKM. CDR3: CASSFLQGVRSEAFF. The CDR3 DNA is TGTGCCAGCAGTTTCCTACAGGGGGTCCGGTCTGAAGCTTTCTTT.

The chain carries TRBV5-1 and TRBJ2-2; a weak D match, TRBD2 (6 bases). Between the trimmed V and J ends, which lost 1 base and 6 bases, there was a span of 13 bases. Germline CDR1 is SGHRS and CDR2 is YFSETQ. The CDR3 runs to 15 residues. The CDR3 region has the DNA TGCGCCAGCAGCTTGTTGGCAGGGAGGCCCGGGGAGCTGTTTTTT. It is translated as CASSLLAGRPGELFF.

This clone has only a few counts. The gene calls are TRBV28 and TRBJ2-7; tentatively, D is TRBD1 (6 bases). This CDR3 is built from 16 residues. Germline lookup yields CDR1 MDHEN and CDR2 SYDVKM. The ends were cut back, 6 bases at V and 3 bases at J, with 21 bases in the middle. The CDR3 DNA follows: TGTGCCAGCAGCCCCGGACAGTTAGAATGGTTCTACGAGCAGTACTTC. Residues: CASSPGQLEWFYEQYF.

The chain joins TRBV9 to TRBJ2-1, with 7 bases that match TRBD1. This CDR3 has 15 amino acids. Germline V gene data show CDR1 as SGDLS and CDR2 as YYNGEE. The J segment lost 5 bases and the V segment lost 0 bases, leaving 5 bases of the junction unmatched. CDR3 protein: CASSVAGGANNEQFF. DNA of the CDR3: TGTGCCAGCAGCGTAGCAGGGGGTGCGAACAATGAGCAGTTCTTC.

Ten or more counts support this clone. Other nucleotide sequences from this sample produce the same CDR3. V and J are TRBV5-5 and TRBJ1-5; D ambiguous. Germline V CDR1 and CDR2: SGHKS, YYEKEE (reference sequence). Between the trimmed V and J ends, which lost 4 bases and 2 bases, there was a span of 7 bases. The CDR3 contains 13 residues. This CDR3 is CASSPQGNQPQHF. For the CDR3, the DNA is TGTGCCAGCAGCCCCCAGGGCAATCAGCCCCAGCATTTT.

The chain recombines TRBV5-1 with TRBJ1-2; TRBD1 matches 7 bases. With V trimmed by 4 bases and J by 8 bases, 14 bases remained unmatched. Germline V lookup: CDR1 SGHRS, CDR2 YFSETQ. The CDR3 runs 15 residues. CDR3 region: CASSPPDRELGGYTF. CDR3 in DNA: TGCGCCAGCAGCCCCCCCGACAGGGAGTTAGGGGGCTACACCTTC. Using reference TRBV5-1 and TRBJ1-2 for the parts outside the CDR3, the full variable domain is KAGVTQTPRYLIKTRGQQVTLSCSPISGHRSVSWYQQTPGQGLQFLFEYFSETQRNKGNFPGRFSGRQFSNSRSEMNVSTLELGDSALYLCASSPPDRELGGYTFGSGTRLTVV.

The CDR3 sequence: CASSPSFTTPYEQYF. As DNA, the CDR3 is TGTGCCAGCAGTCCGTCCTTTACTACTCCCTACGAGCAGTACTTC. The chain recombines TRBV6-5 with TRBJ2-7; D not certain. CDR3 size: 15 residues. The V gene's germline CDR1 is MNHEY and CDR2 SVGAGI. Trimming left V 5 bases short and J 2 bases short, with 16 bases between.

In this sample, this clone turned up once. This chain's CDR3 is CASGQGRNSPLHF. The CDR3 DNA reads as TGTGCCAGCGGACAGGGGCGAAATTCACCCCTCCACTTT. The gene calls are TRBV9 and TRBJ1-6; 9 bases map to TRBD1. The germline gives CDR1 SGDLS, CDR2 YYNGEE. With 7 bases clipped from V and 7 bases from J, the junction kept 3 bases outside the gene matches. The CDR3 runs to 13 residues.

DNA for the CDR3: TGCGCCAGCAGCGCTCCCGGGACTCATGAAAAACTGTTTTTT. Translated: CASSAPGTHEKLFF. The rearrangement links TRBV5-1 to TRBJ1-4, with D maybe TRBD1 (5 bases). Germline V gives CDR1 SGHRS, CDR2 YFSETQ. The CDR3 covers 14 residues. Trimming removed 4 bases from V and 6 bases from J, with 13 bases in between.

CDR3 in DNA: TGTGCCAGCTCGGAGACAGGGGGTGATGGCTACACCTTC. It is translated as CASSETGGDGYTF. V gene TRBV18 combines with J gene TRBJ1-2, with 9 bases aligning to TRBD1. V was clipped by 6 bases and J by 6 bases; unmatched bases: 5. Germline V gives CDR1 KGHSH, CDR2 LQKENI. The CDR3 runs to 13 residues.

The V call is TRBV5-4, the J call TRBJ2-7; TRBD1 might be the D (6 bases). From germline, CDR1 is SGHNT and CDR2 YYREEE (reference sequence). The CDR3 is 13 residues long. With 1 base removed from V and 6 bases from J, the gap between germline ends came to 11 bases. CDR3 loop: CASSLLSQGEQYF. The DNA for the CDR3 is TGTGCCAGCAGCTTGTTGTCACAGGGCGAGCAGTACTTC.

This chain uses TRBV5-6 with TRBJ1-5; a possible D gene is TRBD1 (5 bases). Trimming stripped 0 bases from V and 4 bases from J, with 11 bases between. This CDR3 has 15 amino acids. In germline, CDR1 is SGHDT, CDR2 YYEEEE. The CDR3 DNA reads TGTGCCAGCAGCTTGGGGCCAGGGCTGAATCAGCCCCAGCATTTT. Translated: CASSLGPGLNQPQHF.

The V gene is TRBV24-1, the J gene TRBJ1-5, with D unclear. The CDR3 is made up of 14 amino acids. Trimming removed 0 bases at V and 7 bases at J, with 9 bases between. In germline, CDR1 is KGHDR, CDR2 SFDVKD. The CDR3 spells CATSDLQAEQPQHF. The DNA of the CDR3 is TGTGCCACCAGTGATTTGCAGGCAGAGCAGCCCCAGCATTTT.

The CDR3 region is CATTQGHPGNTEAFF. DNA for the CDR3: TGCGCCACGACACAGGGCCACCCGGGGAACACTGAAGCTTTCTTT. The V gene is TRBV10-1, the J gene TRBJ1-1; a possible D gene is TRBD1 (6 bases). CDR1 is WNHNN and CDR2 is SYGVQD in the germline V gene (reference sequence). Trimming shortened V by 10 bases and J by 1 base, and 19 bases separated the two germline ends. The CDR3 runs to 15 residues.

V and J are TRBV24-1 and TRBJ1-3; no reliable D call. Trimming stripped 0 bases from V and 4 bases from J, with 15 bases between. CDR3 length: 17 residues. Germline V gene sequence: CDR1 KGHDR, CDR2 SFDVKD. The CDR3 reads CATSDLHPREVGNTIYF. The CDR3 DNA is TGTGCCACCAGTGATTTGCATCCCCGGGAGGTAGGAAACACCATATATTTT.

The V call is TRBV19, the J call TRBJ2-1; TRBD2 agrees at 11 bases. The CDR3 has 15 residues. Germline V lookup: CDR1 LNHDA, CDR2 SQIVND (reference sequence). The trim removed 8 bases at V and 7 bases at J, leaving 10 bases unmatched. The CDR3 bases are TGTGCCAGTCATACCCGACTAGCGGGAATTAATGAGCAGTTCTTC. Protein product: CASHTRLAGINEQFF.

The CDR3 protein is CASSLLSYGYTF. CDR3 in DNA: TGTGCCAGCAGTTTACTCAGCTATGGCTACACCTTC. This sequence joins TRBV28 and TRBJ1-2; no clear D. CDR1 is MDHEN, CDR2 SYDVKM, per germline. CDR3 length: 12 amino acids. V lost 2 bases, J lost 4 bases, and 5 bases lay in between.

A single count supports this clone. The chain joins TRBV9 to TRBJ2-5; D is unclear. This CDR3 spans 15 amino acids. CDR1 is SGDLS and CDR2 is YYNGEE in the germline V gene. V dropped 1 base and J dropped 5 bases, with 15 bases sitting between them. Here the CDR3 DNA reads TGTGCCAGCAGCGTAACTCGCTTCCCCGGGGAGACCCAGTACTTC. This encodes CASSVTRFPGETQYF.

The V gene is TRBV9, the J gene TRBJ2-3; 11 bases are shared with TRBD2. This CDR3 is 15 amino acids long. Germline-derived CDR1 and CDR2 are SGDLS and YYNGEE. V was pared by 6 bases and J by 7 bases, with 10 bases of the junction left unmatched. CDR3 loop: CASTTSGAGGNTQYF. CDR3 DNA sequence: TGTGCCAGCACGACTAGCGGGGCCGGAGGGAATACGCAGTATTTT. The variable domain in full, completed from reference TRBV9 and TRBJ2-3, reads DSGVTQTPKHLITATGQRVTLRCSPRSGDLSVYWYQQSLDQGLQFLIQYYNGEERAKGNILERFSAQQFPDLHSELNLSSLELGDSALYFCASTTSGAGGNTQYFGPGTRLTVL.

This chain joins TRBV28 and TRBJ1-2, with 7 bases matching TRBD1. The CDR3 covers 13 residues. The germline gives CDR1 MDHEN, CDR2 SYDVKM. V dropped 1 base and J dropped 8; count of bases not matched to a gene: 4. The CDR3 coding sequence is TGTGCCAGCAGTTTATTAAACAGGGGCGGCTACACCTTC. Translated: CASSLLNRGGYTF.

The rearrangement links TRBV7-2 to TRBJ1-3; 7 bases map to TRBD1. CDR1 is SGHTA, CDR2 FQGNSA, per germline. V lost 4 bases, J lost 3 bases, and 18 bases stayed unmatched. The CDR3 has 19 residues. The CDR3, as DNA: TGTGCCAGCAGCTATCGGGCTCGACCACAGGGGAGAAGTGGAAACACCATATATTTT. As protein: CASSYRARPQGRSGNTIYF.

This sequence joins TRBV30 and TRBJ2-1; TRBD2 might be the D (6 bases). Trimming shortened V by 5 bases and J by 4 bases, and 12 bases separated the two germline ends. Germline V gene data show CDR1 as GTSNPN and CDR2 as SVGIG (reference sequence). The CDR3 length is 13 residues. The CDR3 spells CAWEGLGYNEQFF. CDR3 bases: TGTGCCTGGGAGGGACTGGGGTACAATGAGCAGTTCTTC.

The chain employs TRBV12-3 or TRBV12-4 and TRBJ1-1; D ambiguous. The V end lost 2 bases, the J end lost 6 bases, and 7 bases lay between the germline ends. There are 12 residues in the CDR3. This chain's CDR3 is CASSLFSAEAFF. In DNA, the CDR3 is TGTGCCAGCAGTTTATTTAGCGCTGAAGCTTTCTTT.